The rows below give T cell receptor beta chains drawn from one sample of a study of siplizumab effects on memory and regulatory T cells. Using immunoSEQ multiplex PCR, the repertoire was profiled, and TCRdb retains in-frame clones only, with some absent. The sample carries roughly 120,000 clones, about 94% recorded once. Sequencing was carried out using non-Treg CD4+ T cells sorted from blood. Receptors were obtained from a human donor in good health. CDR3s include the opening cysteine and the closing phenylalanine or tryptophan. The D gene is left open where the match is weak. The size field is filled for only some rows; it gives once, few, many or a size class.

j_call	d_call	clone_size	v_call	cdr3_aa	cdr3_nt
TRBJ2-5	-	few	TRBV7-9	CASSLNPYSRVGETQYF	TGTGCCAGCAGCTTAAACCCCTACAGTAGGGTTGGAGAGACCCAGTACTTC
TRBJ2-7	TRBD1	-	TRBV7-9	CVSSRTSGTGGYEQYF	TGTGTCAGCAGCCGAACCTCCGGGACAGGGGGCTACGAGCAGTACTTC
TRBJ1-2	TRBD1	-	TRBV6-5	CASSYEGQGADGYTF	TGTGCCAGCAGTTACGAGGGACAGGGGGCGGATGGCTACACCTTC
TRBJ1-3	-	-	TRBV5-6	CASSLEGNTIYF	TGTGCCAGCAGCTTGGAGGGAAACACCATATATTTT
TRBJ2-3	-	-	TRBV19	CASSMGQRTSTDTQYF	TGTGCCAGTAGTATGGGTCAGCGAACTAGCACAGATACGCAGTATTTT
TRBJ2-2	TRBD2	-	TRBV5-1	CASSLAGTSGPDTGELFF	TGCGCCAGCAGCCTGGCCGGGACTAGCGGGCCTGACACCGGGGAGCTGTTTTTT
TRBJ1-2	-	-	TRBV5-6	CASSNSPRVDYGYTF	TGTGCCAGCAGCAACTCCCCCCGAGTCGACTATGGCTACACCTTC
TRBJ1-3	-	-	TRBV19	CASSPQGGLSGNTIYF	TGTGCCAGTAGTCCACAGGGAGGACTCTCTGGAAACACCATATATTTT
TRBJ2-7	-	-	TRBV18	CASSPQGGGTYEQYF	TGTGCCAGCTCACCCCAGGGGGGGGGAACGTACGAGCAGTACTTC
TRBJ1-5	TRBD1	-	TRBV6-4	CASSATGEREPQHF	TGTGCCAGCAGTGCCACAGGGGAGAGGGAGCCCCAGCATTTT
TRBJ2-4	TRBD1	-	TRBV30	CAWSTPDRERNIQYF	TGTGCCTGGAGTACCCCAGACAGGGAAAGAAACATTCAGTACTTC